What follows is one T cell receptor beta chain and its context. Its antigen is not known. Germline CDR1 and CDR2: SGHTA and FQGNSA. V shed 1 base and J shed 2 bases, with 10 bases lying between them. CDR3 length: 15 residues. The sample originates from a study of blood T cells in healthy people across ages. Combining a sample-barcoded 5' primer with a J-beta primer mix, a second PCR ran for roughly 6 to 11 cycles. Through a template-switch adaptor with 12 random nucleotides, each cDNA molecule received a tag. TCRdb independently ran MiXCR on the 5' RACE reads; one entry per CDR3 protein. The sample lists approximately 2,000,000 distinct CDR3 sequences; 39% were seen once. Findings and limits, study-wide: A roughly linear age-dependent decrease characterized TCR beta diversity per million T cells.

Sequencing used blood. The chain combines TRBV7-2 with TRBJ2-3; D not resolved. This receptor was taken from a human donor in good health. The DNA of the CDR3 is TGTGCCAGCAGCTTAGGGGGAACGGTCACAGATACGCAGTATTTT. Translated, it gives CASSLGGTVTDTQYF.